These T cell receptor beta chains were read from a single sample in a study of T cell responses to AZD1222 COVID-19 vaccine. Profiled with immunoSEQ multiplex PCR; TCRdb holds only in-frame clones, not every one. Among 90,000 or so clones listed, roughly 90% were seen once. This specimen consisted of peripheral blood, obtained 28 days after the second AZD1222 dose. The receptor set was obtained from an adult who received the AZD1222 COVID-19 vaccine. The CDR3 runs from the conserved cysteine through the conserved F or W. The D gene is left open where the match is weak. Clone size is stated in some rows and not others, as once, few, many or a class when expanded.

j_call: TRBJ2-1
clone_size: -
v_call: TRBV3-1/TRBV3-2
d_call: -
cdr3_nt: TGTGCCAGCATTTTCAGGGGAGGGGACAATGAGCAGTTCTTC
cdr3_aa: CASIFRGGDNEQFF

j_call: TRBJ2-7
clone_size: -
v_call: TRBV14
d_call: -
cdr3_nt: TGTGCCAGCAGCCAAGTAGCCCGGATGAGCTACGAGCAGTACTTC
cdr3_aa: CASSQVARMSYEQYF

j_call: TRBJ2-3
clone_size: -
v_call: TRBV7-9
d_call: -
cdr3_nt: TGTGCCAGCAGCTTAGAAGGGCAGACCACAGATACGCAGTATTTT
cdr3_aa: CASSLEGQTTDTQYF

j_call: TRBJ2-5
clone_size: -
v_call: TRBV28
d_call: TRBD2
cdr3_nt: TGTGCCAGCACCTCCGGGACTAGCGGGGGGAAGACCCAGTACTTC
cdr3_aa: CASTSGTSGGKTQYF

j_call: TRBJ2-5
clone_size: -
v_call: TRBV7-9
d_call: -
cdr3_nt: TGTGCCAGCAGCCGAGGGGAGACCCAGTACTTC
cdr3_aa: CASSRGETQYF

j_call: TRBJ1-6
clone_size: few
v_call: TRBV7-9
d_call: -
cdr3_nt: TGTGCCAGCAGCCAACTTGATTCACCCCTCCACTTT
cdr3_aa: CASSQLDSPLHF

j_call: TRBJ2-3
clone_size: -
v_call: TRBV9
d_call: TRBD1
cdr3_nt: TGTGCCAGCAGCGTAGCAGGGACAGGGGGCACAGATACGCAGTATTTT
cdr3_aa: CASSVAGTGGTDTQYF

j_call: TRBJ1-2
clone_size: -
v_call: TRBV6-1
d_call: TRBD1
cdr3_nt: TGTGCCAGCAGTGAAGGTCCACAGGGGACCTATGGCTACACCTTC
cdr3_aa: CASSEGPQGTYGYTF

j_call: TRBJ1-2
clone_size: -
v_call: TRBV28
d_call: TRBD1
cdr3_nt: TGTGCCAGCAGTTTAAATTCCTGGACAGGGATTTATGGCTACACCTTC
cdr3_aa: CASSLNSWTGIYGYTF

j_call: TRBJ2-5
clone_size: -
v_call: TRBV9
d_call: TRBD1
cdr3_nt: TGTGCCAGCAGCGTAGGCAGACAGGGTTTAGTGGAGACCCAGTACTTC
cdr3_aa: CASSVGRQGLVETQYF

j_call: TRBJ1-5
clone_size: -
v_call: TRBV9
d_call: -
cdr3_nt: TGTGCCATCGCGGGCGAGGATTATAGCAATCAGCCCCAGCATTTT
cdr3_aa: CAIAGEDYSNQPQHF

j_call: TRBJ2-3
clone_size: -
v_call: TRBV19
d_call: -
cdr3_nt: TGTGCCAGTAGTTTCGGGGCGGGCACAGATACGCAGTATTTT
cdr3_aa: CASSFGAGTDTQYF

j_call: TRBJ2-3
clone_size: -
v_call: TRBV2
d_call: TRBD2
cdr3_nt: TGTGCCAGCGGACTAGCGGGGGGAGGCACAGATACGCAGTATTTT
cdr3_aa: CASGLAGGGTDTQYF

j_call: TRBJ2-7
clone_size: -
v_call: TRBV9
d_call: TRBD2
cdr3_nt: TGTGCCAGCAGCCCCTTTTGGCTAGCGGGGGGCTACGAGCAGTACTTC
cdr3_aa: CASSPFWLAGGYEQYF

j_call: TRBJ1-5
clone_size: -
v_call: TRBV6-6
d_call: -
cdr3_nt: TGTGCCAGCAGTTACTCAGGGGATCAGCCCCAGCATTTT
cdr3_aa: CASSYSGDQPQHF

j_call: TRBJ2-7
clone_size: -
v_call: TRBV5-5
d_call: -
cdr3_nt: TGTGCCAGCAGCTTGACAGGTTACGAGCAGTACTTC
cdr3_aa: CASSLTGYEQYF

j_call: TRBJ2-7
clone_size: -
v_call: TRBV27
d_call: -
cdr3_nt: TGTGCCAGCAGTTCCCCCTCTATTTTTAACGAGCAGTACTTC
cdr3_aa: CASSSPSIFNEQYF

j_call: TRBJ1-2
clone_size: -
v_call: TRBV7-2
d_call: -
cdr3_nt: TGTGCCAGCAGCTTAGCGACTCCTAACTATGGCTACACCTTC
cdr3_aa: CASSLATPNYGYTF

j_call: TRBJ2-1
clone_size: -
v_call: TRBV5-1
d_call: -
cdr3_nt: TGCGCCAGCAGCGGCTTGCTGGGGGGAGGCAATGAGCAGTTCTTC
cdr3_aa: CASSGLLGGGNEQFF

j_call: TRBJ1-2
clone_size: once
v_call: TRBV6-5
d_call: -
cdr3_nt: TGTGCCAGCAGTTACCGGGATGGGGTCAGTGGCTACACCTTC
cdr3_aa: CASSYRDGVSGYTF

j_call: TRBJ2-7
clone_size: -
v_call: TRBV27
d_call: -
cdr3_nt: TGTGCCAGCAGCTCGTACCAGGGTATCTACGAGCAGTACTTC
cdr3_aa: CASSSYQGIYEQYF

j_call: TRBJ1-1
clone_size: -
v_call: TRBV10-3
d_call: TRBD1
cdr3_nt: TGTGCCATCAGTGAGTCGAGTCCAGGGGGCACTGAAGCTTTCTTT
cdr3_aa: CAISESSPGGTEAFF

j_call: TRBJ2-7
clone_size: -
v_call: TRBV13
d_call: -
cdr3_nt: TGTGCCAGCAGCTTTCGGCCCGAATCCTACGAGCAGTACTTC
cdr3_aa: CASSFRPESYEQYF

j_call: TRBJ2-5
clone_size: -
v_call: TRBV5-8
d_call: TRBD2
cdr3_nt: TGTGCCAGCAGCTCAGAATACGGACTAGCGGGGACCCAAGAGACCCAGTACTTC
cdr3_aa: CASSSEYGLAGTQETQYF

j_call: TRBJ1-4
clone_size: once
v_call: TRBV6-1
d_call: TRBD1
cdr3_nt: TGTGCCAGCAGTGAATGGGGACAGGGGGCGTTAGCTAATGAAAAACTGTTTTTT
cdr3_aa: CASSEWGQGALANEKLFF

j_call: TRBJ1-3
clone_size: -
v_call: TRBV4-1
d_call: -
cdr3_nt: TGCGCCAGCAGCCAAGCCCCCGCAAAAGGTTCAGGACCTGGAAACACCATATATTTT
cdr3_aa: CASSQAPAKGSGPGNTIYF

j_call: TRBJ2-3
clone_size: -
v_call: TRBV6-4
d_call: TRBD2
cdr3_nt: TGTGCCAGCCCGGACAGGAACCTTTGGACTAGCGGGGGTTACACAGATACGCAGTATTTT
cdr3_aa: CASPDRNLWTSGGYTDTQYF

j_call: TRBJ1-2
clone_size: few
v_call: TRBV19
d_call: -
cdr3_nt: TGTGCCAGTAGTATAGATCTCAACTATGGCTACACCTTC
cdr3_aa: CASSIDLNYGYTF

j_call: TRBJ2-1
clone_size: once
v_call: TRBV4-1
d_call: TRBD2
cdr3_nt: TGCGCCAGCAGCCAAAGCGGAGCGGGGCCGTACAATGAGCAGTTCTTC
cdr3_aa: CASSQSGAGPYNEQFF

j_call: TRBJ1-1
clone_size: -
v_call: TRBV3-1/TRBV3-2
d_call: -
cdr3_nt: TGTGCCAGCAGCCGAGAGACAGAGAACACTGAAGCTTTCTTT
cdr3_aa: CASSRETENTEAFF

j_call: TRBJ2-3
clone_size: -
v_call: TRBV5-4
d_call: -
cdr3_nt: TGTGCCAGCAGCTTGGTACAAGGCACAGATACGCAGTATTTT
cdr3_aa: CASSLVQGTDTQYF

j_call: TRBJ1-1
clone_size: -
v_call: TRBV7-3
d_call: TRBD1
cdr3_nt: TGTGCCAGCAGCCCGAGGCTCGGGACAGGGGGCGGAGATGGCTACTGGGACACTGAAGCTTTCTTT
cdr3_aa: CASSPRLGTGGGDGYWDTEAFF

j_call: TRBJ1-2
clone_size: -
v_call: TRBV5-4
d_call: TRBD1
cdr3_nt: TGTGCCAGCAGCTTCGCAGGGGGCTATGGCTACACCTTC
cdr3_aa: CASSFAGGYGYTF

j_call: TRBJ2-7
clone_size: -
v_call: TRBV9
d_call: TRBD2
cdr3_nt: TGTGCCAGCAGCGTAGCGGGGGGGGCATCCTACGAGCAGTACTTC
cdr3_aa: CASSVAGGASYEQYF

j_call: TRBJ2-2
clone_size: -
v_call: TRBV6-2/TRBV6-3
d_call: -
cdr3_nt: TGTGCCAGCAGTTACGGCGGGGACACCGGGGAGCTGTTTTTT
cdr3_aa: CASSYGGDTGELFF

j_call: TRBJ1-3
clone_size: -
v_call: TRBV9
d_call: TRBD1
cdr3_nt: TGTGCCAGCAGCGTTTTCGAGACAGGGCTAGGAAACACCATATATTTT
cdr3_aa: CASSVFETGLGNTIYF

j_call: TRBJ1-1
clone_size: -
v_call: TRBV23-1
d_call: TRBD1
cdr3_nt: TGCGCCAGCAGGGCCGGGACAGGGACCCGTCCGGACACTGAAGCTTTCTTT
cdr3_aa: CASRAGTGTRPDTEAFF

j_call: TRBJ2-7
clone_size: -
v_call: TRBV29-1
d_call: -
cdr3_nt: TGCAGCGCGCCAGGCGAGGGTCCGAACGAGCAGTACTTC
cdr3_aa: CSAPGEGPNEQYF

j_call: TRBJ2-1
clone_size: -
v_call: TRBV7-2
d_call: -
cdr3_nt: TGTGCCAGCAGCTTAACATTCGGGGGCTACAATGAGCAGTTCTTC
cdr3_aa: CASSLTFGGYNEQFF

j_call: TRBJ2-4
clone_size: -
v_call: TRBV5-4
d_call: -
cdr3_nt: TGTGCCAGCAGGAACCCGGAGGCCAAAAACATTCAGTACTTC
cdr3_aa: CASRNPEAKNIQYF

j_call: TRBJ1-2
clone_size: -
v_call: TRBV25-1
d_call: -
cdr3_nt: TGTGCCAGCAGTGAACTGGATCCCCCTCCCTATGGCTACACCTTC
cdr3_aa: CASSELDPPPYGYTF

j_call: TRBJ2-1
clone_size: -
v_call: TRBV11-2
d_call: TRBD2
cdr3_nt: TGTGCCAGCAGCGAGGTCCAACTAGCGGGGGCTTACAATGAGCAGTTCTTC
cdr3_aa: CASSEVQLAGAYNEQFF

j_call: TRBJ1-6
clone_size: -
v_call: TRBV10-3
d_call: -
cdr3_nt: TGTGCCATCAGTGAGTCGGAGGTGTTGGATTCACCCCTCCACTTT
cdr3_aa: CAISESEVLDSPLHF

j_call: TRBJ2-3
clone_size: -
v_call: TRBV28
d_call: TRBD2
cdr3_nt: TGTGCCAGCAGCCTCCGACTAGCGGGGTCTAGCACAGATACGCAGTATTTT
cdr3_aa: CASSLRLAGSSTDTQYF

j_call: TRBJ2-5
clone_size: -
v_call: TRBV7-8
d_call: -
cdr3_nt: TGTGCCAGCAGCCGCACACCAGAGGAGACCCAGTACTTC
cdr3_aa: CASSRTPEETQYF

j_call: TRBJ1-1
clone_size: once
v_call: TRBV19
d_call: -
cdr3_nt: TGTGCCAGTAATGGGTGGACTGAAGCTTTCTTT
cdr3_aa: CASNGWTEAFF

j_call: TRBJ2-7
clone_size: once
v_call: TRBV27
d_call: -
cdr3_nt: TGTGCCAGCAGTTTGACAGGCTACGAGCAGTACTTC
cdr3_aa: CASSLTGYEQYF